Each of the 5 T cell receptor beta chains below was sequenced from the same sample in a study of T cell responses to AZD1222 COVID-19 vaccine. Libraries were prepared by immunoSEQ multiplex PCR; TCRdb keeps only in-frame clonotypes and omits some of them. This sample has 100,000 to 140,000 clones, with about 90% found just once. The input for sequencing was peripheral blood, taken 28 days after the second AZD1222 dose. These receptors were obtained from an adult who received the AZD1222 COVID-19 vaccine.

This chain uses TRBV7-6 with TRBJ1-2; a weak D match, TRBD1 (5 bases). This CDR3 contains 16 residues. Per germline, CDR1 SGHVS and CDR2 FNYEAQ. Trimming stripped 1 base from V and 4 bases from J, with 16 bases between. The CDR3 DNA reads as TGTGCCAGCAGCTTAGAAGGCCGGGGGGGAACCTATGGCTACACCTTC. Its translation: CASSLEGRGGTYGYTF.

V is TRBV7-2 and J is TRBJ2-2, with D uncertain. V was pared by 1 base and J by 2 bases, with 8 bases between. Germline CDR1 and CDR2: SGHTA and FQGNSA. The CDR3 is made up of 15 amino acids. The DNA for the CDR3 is TGTGCCAGCAGCTTAGGGGTGGTCAACACCGGGGAGCTGTTTTTT. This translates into CASSLGVVNTGELFF.

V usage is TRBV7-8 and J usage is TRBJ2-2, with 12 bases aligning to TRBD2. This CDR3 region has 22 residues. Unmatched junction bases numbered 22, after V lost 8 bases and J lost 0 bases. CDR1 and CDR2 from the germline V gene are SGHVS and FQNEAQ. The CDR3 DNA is TGTGCCAGCGAGCTTAGAAGGAAGTTGGCTAGCGGGGGGGTGTCGAACACCGGGGAGCTGTTTTTT. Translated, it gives CASELRRKLASGGVSNTGELFF.

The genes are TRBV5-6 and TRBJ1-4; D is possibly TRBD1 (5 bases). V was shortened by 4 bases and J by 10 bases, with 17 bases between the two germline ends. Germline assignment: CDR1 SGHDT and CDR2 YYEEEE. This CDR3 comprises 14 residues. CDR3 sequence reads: CASSGRGMGGKLFF. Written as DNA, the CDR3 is TGTGCCAGCAGCGGACGCGGGATGGGGGGAAAACTGTTTTTT.

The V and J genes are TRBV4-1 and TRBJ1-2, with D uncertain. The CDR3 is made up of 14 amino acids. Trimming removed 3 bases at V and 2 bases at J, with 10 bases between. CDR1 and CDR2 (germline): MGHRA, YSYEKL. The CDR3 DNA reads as TGCGCCAGCAGCCAGACGGACGGGAACTATGGCTACACCTTC. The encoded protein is CASSQTDGNYGYTF.